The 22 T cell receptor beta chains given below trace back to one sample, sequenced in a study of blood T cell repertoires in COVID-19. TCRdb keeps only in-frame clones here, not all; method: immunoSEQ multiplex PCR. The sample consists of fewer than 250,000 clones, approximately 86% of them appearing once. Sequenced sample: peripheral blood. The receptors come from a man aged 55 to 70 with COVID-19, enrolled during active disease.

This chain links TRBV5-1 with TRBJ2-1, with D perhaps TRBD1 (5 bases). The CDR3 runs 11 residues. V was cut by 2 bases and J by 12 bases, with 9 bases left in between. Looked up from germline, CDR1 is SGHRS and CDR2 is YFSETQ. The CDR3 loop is CASSLRGWQFF. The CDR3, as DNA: TGCGCCAGCAGCTTAAGGGGCTGGCAGTTCTTC.

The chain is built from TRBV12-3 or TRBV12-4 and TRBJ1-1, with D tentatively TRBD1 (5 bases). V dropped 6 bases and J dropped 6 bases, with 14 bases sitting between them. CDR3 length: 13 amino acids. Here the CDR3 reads CASRPGGGAEAFF. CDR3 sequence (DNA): TGTGCCAGCAGACCGGGTGGGGGGGCTGAAGCTTTCTTT.

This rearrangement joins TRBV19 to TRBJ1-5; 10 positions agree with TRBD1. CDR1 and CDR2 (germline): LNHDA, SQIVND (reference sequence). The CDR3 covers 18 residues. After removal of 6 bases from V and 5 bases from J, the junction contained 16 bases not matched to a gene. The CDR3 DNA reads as TGTGCCAGTAGGAAAAACCGGGACAGGGGAAGTCGGGATCAGCCCCAGCATTTT. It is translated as CASRKNRDRGSRDQPQHF.

The DNA for the CDR3 is TGCGCCAGCAGCTTGGCCGTCAGGGTGAACACTGAAGCTTTCTTT. It specifies CASSLAVRVNTEAFF. The J gene is TRBJ1-1, the V gene TRBV5-1, with D possibly TRBD1 on 5 matching bases. With 0 bases removed from V and 0 bases from J, the gap between germline ends came to 9 bases. This CDR3 contains 15 residues. The germline V gene has CDR1 SGHRS and CDR2 YFSETQ.

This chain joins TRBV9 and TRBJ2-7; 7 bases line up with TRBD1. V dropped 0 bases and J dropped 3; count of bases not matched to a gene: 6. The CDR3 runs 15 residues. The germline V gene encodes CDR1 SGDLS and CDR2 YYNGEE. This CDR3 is CASSVGGTVSYEQYF. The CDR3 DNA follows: TGTGCCAGCAGCGTAGGAGGGACAGTAAGCTACGAGCAGTACTTC. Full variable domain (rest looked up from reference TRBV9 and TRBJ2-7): DSGVTQTPKHLITATGQRVTLRCSPRSGDLSVYWYQQSLDQGLQFLIQYYNGEERAKGNILERFSAQQFPDLHSELNLSSLELGDSALYFCASSVGGTVSYEQYFGPGTRLTVT.

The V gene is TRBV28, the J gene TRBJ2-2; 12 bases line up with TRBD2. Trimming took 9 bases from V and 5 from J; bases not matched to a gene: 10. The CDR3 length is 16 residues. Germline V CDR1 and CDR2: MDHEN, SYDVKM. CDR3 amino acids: CASRLAGVPGTGELFF. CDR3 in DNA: TGTGCCAGTCGACTAGCGGGAGTCCCAGGAACCGGGGAGCTGTTTTTT.

DNA for the CDR3: TGCGCCAGCAGCTTGGAAGGACCTAGGGGATATGGCTACACCTTC. Translating it yields CASSLEGPRGYGYTF. This sequence joins TRBV5-1 and TRBJ1-2; D is possibly TRBD1 (5 bases). CDR1 is SGHRS and CDR2 is YFSETQ in the germline V gene. The ends were cut back, 0 bases at V and 5 bases at J, with 14 bases in the middle. This CDR3 spans 15 amino acids. The full variable domain, with the rest looked up from reference TRBV5-1 and TRBJ1-2, is KAGVTQTPRYLIKTRGQQVTLSCSPISGHRSVSWYQQTPGQGLQFLFEYFSETQRNKGNFPGRFSGRQFSNSRSEMNVSTLELGDSALYLCASSLEGPRGYGYTFGSGTRLTVV.

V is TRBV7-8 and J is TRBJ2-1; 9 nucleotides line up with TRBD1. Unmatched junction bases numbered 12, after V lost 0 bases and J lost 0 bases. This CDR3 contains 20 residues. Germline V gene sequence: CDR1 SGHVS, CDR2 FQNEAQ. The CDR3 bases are TGTGCCAGCAGCTTAGCGGGGACAGGGTTTCAGCCAAGCTCCTACAATGAGCAGTTCTTC. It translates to CASSLAGTGFQPSSYNEQFF.

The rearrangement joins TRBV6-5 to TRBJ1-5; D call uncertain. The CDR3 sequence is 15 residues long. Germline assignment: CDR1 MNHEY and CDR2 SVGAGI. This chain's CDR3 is CASRGVGGPYQPQHF. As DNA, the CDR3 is TGTGCATCACGAGGAGTAGGAGGGCCCTATCAGCCCCAGCATTTT.

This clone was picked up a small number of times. Written as DNA, the CDR3 is TGTGCCAGCAGCCAGAGGGATAACTATGGCTACACCTTC. It specifies CASSQRDNYGYTF. V and J are TRBV3-1 (or the pseudogene TRBV3-2) and TRBJ1-2; D gene ambiguous. This CDR3 has 13 amino acids. CDR1 and CDR2 from the germline V gene are LGHDT and YNNKEL (reference sequence). Between the trimmed V and J ends, which lost 3 bases and 1 base, there was a span of 6 bases.

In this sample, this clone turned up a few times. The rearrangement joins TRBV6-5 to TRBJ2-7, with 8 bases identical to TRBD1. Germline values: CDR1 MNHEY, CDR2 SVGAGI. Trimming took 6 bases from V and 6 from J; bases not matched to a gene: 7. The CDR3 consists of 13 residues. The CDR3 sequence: CASRTTGEAEQYF. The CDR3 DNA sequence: TGTGCCAGCAGAACGACAGGGGAGGCCGAGCAGTACTTC.

The CDR3 bases are TGTGCCAGCAGATACGACAGGGTTTGGGTGGCCCAGCATTTT. Amino acids: CASRYDRVWVAQHF. The chain combines TRBV28 with TRBJ1-5, with 7 bases that match TRBD1. Trimming removed 6 bases from V and 11 bases from J; junction bases left unmatched: 13. Germline lookup yields CDR1 MDHEN and CDR2 SYDVKM. CDR3 length: 14 amino acids.

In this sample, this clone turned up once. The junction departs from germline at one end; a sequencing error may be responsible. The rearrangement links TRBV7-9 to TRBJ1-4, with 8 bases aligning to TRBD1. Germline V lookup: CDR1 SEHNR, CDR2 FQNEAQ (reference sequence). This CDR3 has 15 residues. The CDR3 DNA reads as TGTGCCAGCAGCCTAGCCGGACAGGGCCGGGAAAAACTGTTTTTT. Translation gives CASSLAGQGREKLFF.

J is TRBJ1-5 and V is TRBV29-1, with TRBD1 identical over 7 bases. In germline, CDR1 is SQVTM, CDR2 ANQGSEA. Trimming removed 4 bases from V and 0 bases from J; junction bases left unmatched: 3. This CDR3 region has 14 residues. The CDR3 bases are TGCAGCGTTGCGACAGGGACTAGCAATCAGCCCCAGCATTTT. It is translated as CSVATGTSNQPQHF.

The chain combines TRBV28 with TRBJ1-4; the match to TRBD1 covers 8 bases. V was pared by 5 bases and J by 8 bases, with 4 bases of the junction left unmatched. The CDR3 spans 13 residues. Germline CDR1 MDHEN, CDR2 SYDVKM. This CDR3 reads CASSPNRGEKLFF. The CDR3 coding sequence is TGTGCCAGCAGTCCCAACAGGGGGGAAAAACTGTTTTTT.

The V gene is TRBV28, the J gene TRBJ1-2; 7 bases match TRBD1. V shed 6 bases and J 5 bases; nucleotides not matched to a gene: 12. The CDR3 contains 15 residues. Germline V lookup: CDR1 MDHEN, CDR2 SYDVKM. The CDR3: CASRPLTGKGYGYTF. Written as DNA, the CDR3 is TGTGCCAGCAGACCCTTGACAGGGAAGGGGTATGGCTACACCTTC.

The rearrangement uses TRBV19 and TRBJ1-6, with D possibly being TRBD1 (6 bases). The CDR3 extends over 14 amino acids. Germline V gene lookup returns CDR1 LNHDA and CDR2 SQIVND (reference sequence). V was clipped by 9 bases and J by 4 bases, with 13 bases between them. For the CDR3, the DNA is TGTGCCAGCCGAGGGGGGGAGTATAATTCACCCCTCCACTTT. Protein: CASRGGEYNSPLHF.

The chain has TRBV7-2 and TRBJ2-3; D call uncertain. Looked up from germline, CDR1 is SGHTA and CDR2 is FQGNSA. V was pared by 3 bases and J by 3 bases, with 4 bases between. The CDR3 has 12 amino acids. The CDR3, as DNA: TGTGCCAGCAGCTTCAGGACAGATACGCAGTATTTT. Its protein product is CASSFRTDTQYF.

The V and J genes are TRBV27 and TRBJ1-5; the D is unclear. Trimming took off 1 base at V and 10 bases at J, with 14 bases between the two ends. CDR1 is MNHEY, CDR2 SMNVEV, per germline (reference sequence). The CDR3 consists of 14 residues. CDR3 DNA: TGTGCCAGCAGTTTATGGCAGACAACCCACCCCCAGCATTTT. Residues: CASSLWQTTHPQHF.

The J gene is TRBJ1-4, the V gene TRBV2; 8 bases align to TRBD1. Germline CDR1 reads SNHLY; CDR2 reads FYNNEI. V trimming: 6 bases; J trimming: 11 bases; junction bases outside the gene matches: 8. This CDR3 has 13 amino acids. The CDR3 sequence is CASRPDRVDKLFF. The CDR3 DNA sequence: TGTGCCAGCAGGCCGGACAGGGTTGACAAACTGTTTTTT.

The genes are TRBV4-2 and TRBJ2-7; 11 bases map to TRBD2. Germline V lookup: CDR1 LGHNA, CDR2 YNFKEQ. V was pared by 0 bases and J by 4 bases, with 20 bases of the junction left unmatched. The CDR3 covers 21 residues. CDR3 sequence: CASSQELSTLAGGPVRYEQYF. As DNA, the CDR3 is TGTGCCAGCAGCCAAGAACTCTCCACATTAGCGGGAGGGCCTGTAAGGTACGAGCAGTACTTC.

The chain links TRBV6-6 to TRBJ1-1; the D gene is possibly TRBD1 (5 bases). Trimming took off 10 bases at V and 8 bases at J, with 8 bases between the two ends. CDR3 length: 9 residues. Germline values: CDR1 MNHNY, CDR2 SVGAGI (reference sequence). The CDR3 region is CATGGEAFF. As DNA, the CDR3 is TGTGCCACCGGGGGGGAAGCTTTCTTT.